This TCR beta chain is drawn from a study of T cells after yellow fever vaccination (dated by TCRdb to the late 2010s). Background on the whole study: Libraries from fractions with low cell numbers were prepared with the SMART-Seq v4 Ultra Low Input RNA kit. To track T-cell clones before and after primary and booster YFV17D yellow fever vaccination, bulk TCR alpha and beta repertoires were sequenced longitudinally. Two healthy male donors, one aged 18 to 30 and one aged 30 to 40 years, made up the cohort. Blood samples were taken at several timepoints before and after primary and secondary immunization, and bulk PBMC replicates and cell subsets were isolated. Study-level results and caveats: Most clones expanded after primary vaccination were re-detected after the booster (96% of CD4 and around nine tenths of CD8), suggesting broad memory maintenance. The secondary T-cell response was weaker than the primary response but faster, peaking on day 5 instead of day 15. Computational filtering was needed because FACS-sorted repertoires could contain abundant contaminating clonotypes from the bulk population. A small fraction of clonotypes showed up in both the CD4 and CD8 compartments, probably as a result of convergent recombination. Because the study included only a couple of donors, the extent to which the findings can be generalized is limited.

Trimming takes 4 bases from V and 4 bases from J, and the germline ends sit 15 bases apart. For CDR1 and CDR2, the germline V gene (reference sequence) lists DFQATT and SNEGSKA. The CDR3, cysteine through phenylalanine, is 14 amino acids long. The sequence is cut down to CDR3 DNA, 42 bases in frame from base 1. The sequencer listed for this sample is Illumina NovaSeq 6000. Synthesis of TCR cDNA relied on 5'RACE template switching, a step that introduced a universal primer site along with unique molecular identifiers. Priming for cDNA synthesis came from both the TCR alpha and TCR beta constant segments. Libraries were amplified in two PCR steps, with sample barcodes and sequencing adapters added in the second step. Sequencing of libraries was performed on Illumina HiSeq 2500 (2x100 bp) or NovaSeq (2x150 bp). Turning to the authors' computational methods: MIGEC handled demultiplexing of reads and collapsing into UMI consensus sequences, while MiXCR performed V(D)J alignment. Vaccine-responding clonotypes were identified with edgeR using replicate PBMC samples, with FDR below 0.01 and a log2 fold change above 5 up to day 15 being required. CD4 or CD8 identity was assigned to each bulk clonotype according to whether the clonotype was present at higher abundance in the sequenced CD4 repertoire or the sequenced CD8 repertoire. TCRdb took the public reads, trimmed them with fastp at Q25, ran MiXCR for clone calling and kept in-frame beta chains. CDR3 protein sequences are deduplicated, and each keeps its most common genes and DNA. TCRdb's processing, not the authors', yielded these V and J calls. This sample lists a few hundred thousand distinct CDR3 sequences; roughly 4% were detected once. Of the sample, about 24% falls within the top ten clones.

The treatment or condition label corresponds to: live attenuated yellow fever vaccine strain. Two biological replicates of bulk PBMCs were collected at each blood-draw timepoint. PBMCs were isolated from peripheral blood using a standard Ficoll-Paque protocol. TriZol was used to extract RNA from bulk PBMCs, from CD4 and CD8 fractions, and from dextramer-positive and dextramer-negative fractions. This clonotype was seen repeatedly, ten times or more. Its antigen has not been determined. One base away there is no much larger clone; base qualities are not given. The chain is made from TRBV20-1 and TRBJ2-3; possibly the D gene is TRBD2, per 6 matching bases. Sequenced material: PBMCs, taken 5 days after the yellow fever booster vaccination. This receptor was identified in a man aged 18 to 29 who received the YFV17D yellow fever vaccine. CDR3 reads: CSAMGPREADTQYF. The DNA sequence reads TGCAGTGCTATGGGACCGAGGGAGGCAGATACGCAGTATTTT.